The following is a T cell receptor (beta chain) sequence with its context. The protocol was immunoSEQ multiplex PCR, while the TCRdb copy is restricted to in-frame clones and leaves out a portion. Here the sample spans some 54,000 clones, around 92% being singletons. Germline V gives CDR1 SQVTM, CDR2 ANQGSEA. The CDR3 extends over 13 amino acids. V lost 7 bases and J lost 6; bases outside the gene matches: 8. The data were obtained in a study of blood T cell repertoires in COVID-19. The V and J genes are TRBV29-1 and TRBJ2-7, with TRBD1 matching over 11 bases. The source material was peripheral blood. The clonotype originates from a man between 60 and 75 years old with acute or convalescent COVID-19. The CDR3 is CSGYRDRGGEQYF. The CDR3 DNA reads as TGCAGCGGATACCGGGACAGGGGGGGCGAGCAGTACTTC.